These 18 T cell receptor beta chains originate from one sample sequenced in a study of PD-L1 blockade in urothelial cancer. The time point here: peripheral blood 6 weeks after treatment start. The assay was immunoSEQ multiplex PCR, and TCRdb's table has in-frame clones only and misses some. The sample includes around 110,000 clones, around nine tenths of them seen just once. This sample comprised PBMCs, obtained around atezolizumab (anti-PD-L1) treatment. The receptors shown here come from a man aged 60 to 75 with urothelial cancer.

The J gene is TRBJ1-3, the V gene TRBV6-5; D remains ambiguous. Germline lookup yields CDR1 MNHEY and CDR2 SVGAGI. CDR3 length: 15 residues. Trimming removed 3 bases at V and 2 bases at J, with 11 bases between. The CDR3 DNA reads TGTGCCAGCAGTTATCTGGCCAAAGCTGGAAACACCATATATTTT. Protein sequence: CASSYLAKAGNTIYF.

V gene TRBV13 combines with J gene TRBJ2-1, with 9 bases lining up with TRBD2. The germline V gene has CDR1 PRHDT and CDR2 FYEKMQ (reference sequence). This CDR3 is built from 15 residues. After removal of 5 bases from V and 4 bases from J, the junction contained 6 bases not matched to a gene. CDR3: CASSPGTSPYNEQFF. The CDR3 region has the DNA TGTGCCAGCAGCCCGGGGACTAGCCCGTACAATGAGCAGTTCTTC.

The chain carries TRBV18 and TRBJ2-5; 11 positions agree with TRBD2. Per the germline V gene, CDR1 is KGHSH and CDR2 is LQKENI. The CDR3 sequence is 16 residues long. The V and J ends lost 2 bases and 5 bases, in that order; junction bases with no gene match: 7. The DNA for the CDR3 is TGTGCCAGCTCACCAAACCTAGCGGGAGGTTGGGAGACCCAGTACTTC. Translation gives CASSPNLAGGWETQYF.

V usage is TRBV5-6 and J usage is TRBJ2-7; unclear D gene. This CDR3 spans 13 amino acids. Deletions cut 0 bases from V and 2 bases from J, with 6 bases between. Per the germline V gene, CDR1 is SGHDT and CDR2 is YYEEEE. CDR3 amino acids: CASSLVTAYEQYF. The CDR3 nucleotides are TGTGCCAGCAGCTTGGTAACAGCCTACGAGCAGTACTTC.

In this sample, this clone turned up once. This rearrangement joins TRBV5-1 to TRBJ2-7; 10 nucleotides line up with TRBD1. Germline lookup yields CDR1 SGHRS and CDR2 YFSETQ. V was clipped by 7 bases and J by 7 bases; unmatched bases: 11. The CDR3 sequence is 14 residues long. CDR3 in amino acids: CASWGDRGPGEQYF. CDR3 nucleotides: TGCGCCAGCTGGGGGGACAGGGGCCCTGGGGAGCAGTACTTC.

The chain uses TRBV7-3 and TRBJ2-7; perhaps TRBD2 as D (5 bases). The CDR3 contains 14 residues. CDR1 and CDR2 (germline): SGHTA, FQGTGA. Between the trimmed V and J ends, which lost 2 bases and 7 bases, there was a span of 15 bases. Written as DNA, the CDR3 is TGTGCCAGCAGCTTAGGCGGGCCCCCCGAGGAGCAGTACTTC. It translates to CASSLGGPPEEQYF.

The chain has TRBV7-8 and TRBJ2-7; D is perhaps TRBD1 (6 bases). The CDR3 has 14 residues. Germline loops: CDR1 SGHVS, CDR2 FQNEAQ. V was shortened by 3 bases and J by 4 bases, with 13 bases between the two germline ends. The CDR3 is CASSFPGQLYEQYF. For the CDR3, the DNA is TGTGCCAGCAGCTTTCCGGGACAACTATACGAGCAGTACTTC.

V is TRBV9 and J is TRBJ1-1; D remains ambiguous. The CDR3 is 12 residues long. Per the germline V gene, CDR1 is SGDLS and CDR2 is YYNGEE. V was clipped by 4 bases and J by 9 bases, with 13 bases between them. The CDR3 reads CASSNSTRKAFF. The CDR3 DNA follows: TGTGCCAGCAGCAACTCAACGAGGAAAGCTTTCTTT.

The chain links TRBV5-1 to TRBJ2-1, with TRBD1 matching 9 bases. The CDR3 has 15 amino acids. V lost 3 bases to trimming and J lost 5 bases; unmatched junction nucleotides: 6. Germline V gives CDR1 SGHRS, CDR2 YFSETQ. CDR3 protein: CASSSGTGPNNEQFF. The CDR3, as DNA: TGCGCCAGCAGCTCCGGGACAGGGCCTAACAATGAGCAGTTCTTC. Filled out from reference TRBV5-1 and TRBJ2-1, the complete variable domain reads KAGVTQTPRYLIKTRGQQVTLSCSPISGHRSVSWYQQTPGQGLQFLFEYFSETQRNKGNFPGRFSGRQFSNSRSEMNVSTLELGDSALYLCASSSGTGPNNEQFFGPGTRLTVL.

J is TRBJ2-2 and V is TRBV18; 8 nucleotides match TRBD2. CDR3 length: 15 amino acids. The germline V gene has CDR1 KGHSH and CDR2 LQKENI. V gave up 2 bases and J gave up 5 bases; unmatched junction bases: 4. CDR3 coding DNA: TGTGCCAGCTCACCAGAGCGGGAGAAGACCGGGGAGCTGTTTTTT. It yields the protein CASSPEREKTGELFF.

The J gene is TRBJ2-7, the V gene TRBV29-1, with 10 bases fitting TRBD2. Germline values: CDR1 SQVTM, CDR2 ANQGSEA. With 3 bases clipped from V and 0 bases from J, the junction kept 8 bases outside the gene matches. This CDR3 spans 16 amino acids. CDR3 sequence: CSVEGGSGRASYEQYF. CDR3 in DNA: TGCAGCGTTGAGGGGGGGAGCGGGAGGGCCTCCTACGAGCAGTACTTC.

CDR3 protein: CASSFGTDTDTQYF. In nucleotides, the CDR3 is TGTGCCAGCAGCTTCGGGACAGACACAGATACGCAGTATTTT. The chain carries TRBV7-2 and TRBJ2-3, with 7 bases identical to TRBD1. The V segment lost 3 bases and the J segment 2 bases; nucleotides outside the gene matches: 2. There are 14 residues in the CDR3. Per germline, CDR1 SGHTA and CDR2 FQGNSA.

The CDR3 coding sequence is TGCGCCAGCAGCCAGGCCGGACAGGGTACAGATACGCAGTATTTT. This codes for CASSQAGQGTDTQYF. V gene TRBV4-3 combines with J gene TRBJ2-3; 8 nucleotides match TRBD1. V shed 3 bases, J shed 3 bases, and the junction held 5 bases outside the gene matches. The CDR3 consists of 15 residues. Germline V gene sequence: CDR1 LGHNA, CDR2 YSLEER.

On this clone: Other DNA sequences within the sample encode an identical CDR3. This rearrangement joins TRBV18 to TRBJ2-2; TRBD1 matches 8 bases. The CDR3 is made up of 15 amino acids. Germline assignment: CDR1 KGHSH and CDR2 LQKENI. J gave up 0 bases and V 3 bases, and 0 bases lay outside the gene matches. The chain's CDR3 is CASSPDRANTGELFF. CDR3 DNA sequence: TGTGCCAGCTCACCGGACAGGGCGAACACCGGGGAGCTGTTTTTT.

The sample holds one count of this clone. The V call is TRBV29-1, the J call TRBJ2-7; D might be TRBD1 (5 bases). Germline V gene data show CDR1 as SQVTM and CDR2 as ANQGSEA. V was clipped by 6 bases and J by 7 bases, with 22 bases between them. This CDR3 is built from 14 residues. CDR3 sequence (DNA): TGCAGCGTCCACTTTCCTTGGGGCCCCGAGGAGCAGTACTTC. Amino acids: CSVHFPWGPEEQYF.

The CDR3 nucleotides read TGTGCCAGCAGCTTGGACAGGTCGGCGGGAGGCCTAACAGATACGCAGTATTTT. Its protein product is CASSLDRSAGGLTDTQYF. V usage is TRBV5-6 and J usage is TRBJ2-3; 8 bases are a match to TRBD2. This CDR3 has 18 amino acids. J lost 3 bases, V lost 0 bases, and 12 bases had no gene match. The germline CDR1 and CDR2 sequences are SGHDT and YYEEEE.

V is TRBV27 and J is TRBJ2-1; 12 nucleotides agree with TRBD2. V trimming: 4 bases; J trimming: 7 bases; junction bases outside the gene matches: 11. The germline V gene encodes CDR1 MNHEY and CDR2 SMNVEV (reference sequence). The CDR3 is made up of 17 amino acids. CDR3 bases: TGTGCCAGCAGTTGGAGCGTCGGACTAGCGGGGAGGAATGAGCAGTTCTTC. This translates into CASSWSVGLAGRNEQFF.

Points on this clone: The junction differs from germline at one of its ends, possibly a read error. The CDR3 DNA reads TGTGCCAGCAGCTTAGTGGCGGTCTCTGCTACCTTT. This gives the protein CASSLVAVSATF. This chain joins TRBV11-3 and TRBJ1-1; D gene ambiguous. There are 12 residues in the CDR3. Germline CDR1 reads SGHNT; CDR2 reads YENEEA.